Described below is a single TCR beta chain sequence and its context. Its antigen is unidentified. The record originates from a study of cytomegalovirus exposure and HLA in healthy donors. PCR used 60 Vbeta primers and 13 Jbeta primers. Profiled with immunoSEQ multiplex PCR; TCRdb holds only in-frame clones, not every one. The sample records approximately 200,000 clones, 82% being singletons. Germline assignment: CDR1 MGHRA and CDR2 YSYEKL. The CDR3 runs to 16 residues. V shed 0 bases, J shed 7 bases, and the junction held 10 bases outside the gene matches. Broader study findings: A likely sequencing artifact accounted for one observed cluster of highly shared sequence variants. In presence/absence analyses, roughly uniform sequencing depth across donors was assumed. Reported findings show TCR beta sequences accurately forecast HLA-A and HLA-B alleles in most subjects. Analysis was performed later, and it showed HLA-associated TCR beta chains to be more clonally expanded than equally common others.

The receptor was isolated from a boy aged 2 to 10 in good health and CMV-seronegative. Sequencing was done on a sample of PBMCs. The rearrangement joins TRBV4-1 to TRBJ1-2; 8 bases fit TRBD1. CDR3 loop: CASSQDYRTGRSGYTF. The CDR3 region has the DNA TGCGCCAGCAGCCAAGATTACAGGACAGGGCGATCTGGCTACACCTTC.